Each of the 31 T cell receptor beta chains below was sequenced from the same sample in a study of PD-1 blockade in classical Hodgkin lymphoma. Using immunoSEQ multiplex PCR, the repertoire was profiled, and TCRdb retains in-frame clones only, with some absent. Altogether tens of thousands of clones are present, around 90% being singletons, with the ten largest covering approximately 22%. Relapse after autologous stem cell transplantation occurred in every patient, and brentuximab vedotin exposure varied. The source material was peripheral blood mononuclear cells (PBMCs), sampled at baseline. These receptors originate from a human donor with classical Hodgkin lymphoma.

The chain links TRBV4-2 to TRBJ2-2; no clear D gene. The length of the CDR3 is 12 residues. V dropped 4 bases and J dropped 3 bases, with 3 bases sitting between them. Germline V gives CDR1 LGHNA, CDR2 YNFKEQ. CDR3 sequence: CASSRDTGELFF. For the CDR3, the DNA is TGTGCCAGCAGCCGGGACACCGGGGAGCTGTTTTTT.

The rearrangement uses TRBV7-9 and TRBJ2-1; 13 bases align to TRBD2. Germline V gene sequence: CDR1 SEHNR, CDR2 FQNEAQ (reference sequence). This CDR3 spans 17 amino acids. Losses at the gene ends were 1 base for V and 5 bases for J; bases not matched to a gene: 5. This chain's CDR3 is CASSLERTSGSHNEQFF. CDR3 DNA sequence: TGTGCCAGCAGCTTAGAGCGGACTAGCGGGAGTCACAATGAGCAGTTCTTC.

This rearrangement joins TRBV7-2 to TRBJ1-4, with TRBD1 identical over 9 bases. Germline loops: CDR1 SGHTA, CDR2 FQGNSA. This CDR3 has 16 amino acids. The V and J ends lost 3 bases and 2 bases, in that order; junction bases with no gene match: 4. As DNA, the CDR3 is TGTGCCAGCAGCTTGGGCGGGACAGGGACTAATGAAAAACTGTTTTTT. Amino acids: CASSLGGTGTNEKLFF. The full variable domain, rest sourced from reference TRBV7-2 and TRBJ1-4, is GAGVSQSPSNKVTEKGKDVELRCDPISGHTALYWYRQSLGQGLEFLIYFQGNSAPDKSGLPSDRFSAERTGGSVSTLTIQRTQQEDSAVYLCASSLGGTGTNEKLFFGSGTQLSVL.

The rearrangement uses TRBV10-3 and TRBJ1-5, with 7 positions matching TRBD1. Per germline, CDR1 ENHRY and CDR2 SYGVKD. Trimming cost V 4 bases and J 2 bases; bases outside gene matches: 5. The CDR3 is made up of 15 amino acids. The CDR3 reads CAISGTGRGNQPQHF. CDR3 coding DNA: TGTGCCATCAGTGGGACAGGCCGGGGCAATCAGCCCCAGCATTTT.

The V gene is TRBV7-9, the J gene TRBJ2-7, with 9 nucleotides matching TRBD1. The CDR3 is 15 amino acids. With V trimmed by 2 bases and J by 2 bases, 4 bases remained unmatched. Germline CDR1 SEHNR, CDR2 FQNEAQ (reference sequence). CDR3 in amino acids: CASSLITGGAYEQYF. As DNA, the CDR3 is TGTGCCAGCAGCTTAATTACAGGGGGCGCCTACGAGCAGTACTTC.

This chain uses TRBV21-1 with TRBJ1-5; the table calls TRBD1, which could not be checked here. TRBV21-1 is an annotated pseudogene. The CDR3 totals 19 residues. CDR3 sequence (DNA): TGTGCCAGCAGCATCAGGCGGTGCGAGACAGGGGATAGCAATCAGCCCCAGCATTTT. It translates to CASSIRRCETGDSNQPQHF.

The chain uses TRBV12-5 and TRBJ1-2, with 8 bases fitting TRBD1. The CDR3 contains 15 residues. The germline V gene encodes CDR1 LGHNT and CDR2 FRNRAP. V was pared by 4 bases and J by 7 bases, with 11 bases of the junction left unmatched. This chain's CDR3 is CASGSYPTGEGGYTF. The CDR3 bases are TGTGCTAGTGGTTCATACCCGACAGGGGAGGGTGGCTACACCTTC.

This sequence joins TRBV19 and TRBJ2-2; D perhaps matches TRBD1 (5 bases). The CDR3 is made up of 15 amino acids. Germline CDR1 reads LNHDA; CDR2 reads SQIVND (reference sequence). Trimming took off 7 bases at V and 0 bases at J, with 12 bases between the two ends. This chain's CDR3 is CASNIQGSNTGELFF. The CDR3 nucleotides are TGTGCCAGTAATATCCAGGGCTCGAACACCGGGGAGCTGTTTTTT.

The DNA of the CDR3 is TGTGCCAGCAGCTTAGAATCCTTTTCTTCAGATACGCAGTATTTT. It is translated as CASSLESFSSDTQYF. V gene TRBV7-9 combines with J gene TRBJ2-3, with D unresolved. Trimming left V 1 base short and J 4 bases short, with 12 bases between. Germline V CDR1 and CDR2: SEHNR, FQNEAQ (reference sequence). The CDR3 extends over 15 amino acids. Supplemented by reference TRBV7-9 and TRBJ2-3, the full variable domain reads DTGVSQNPRHKITKRGQNVTFRCDPISEHNRLYWYRQTLGQGPEFLTYFQNEAQLEKSRLLSDRFSAERPKGSFSTLEIQRTEQGDSAMYLCASSLESFSSDTQYFGPGTRLTVL.

The chain joins TRBV28 to TRBJ2-7; D is possibly TRBD1 (5 bases). Germline CDR1 MDHEN, CDR2 SYDVKM. V was cut by 6 bases and J by 2 bases, with 17 bases left in between. The CDR3 has 15 amino acids. CDR3 in amino acids: CASSPSDSGPYEQYF. DNA for the CDR3: TGTGCCAGCAGCCCTTCCGACAGTGGCCCCTACGAGCAGTACTTC.

The J gene is TRBJ2-7, the V gene TRBV6-5; 14 nucleotides line up with TRBD2. CDR3 length equals 15 residues. After removal of 7 bases from V and 4 bases from J, the junction contained 6 bases not matched to a gene. Germline V gene lookup returns CDR1 MNHEY and CDR2 SVGAGI. Written as DNA, the CDR3 is TGTGCCAGCACTCGAGGGACTAGCGGGAGATACGAGCAGTACTTC. Protein sequence: CASTRGTSGRYEQYF.

The chain links TRBV7-2 to TRBJ1-5; D gene ambiguous. Germline V CDR1 and CDR2: SGHTA, FQGNSA. V lost 5 bases and J lost 0, with 17 bases in between. The CDR3 extends over 17 amino acids. CDR3 nucleotide sequence: TGTGCCAGCAGCCCTGGGTGGAACAGCAATAGCAATCAGCCCCAGCATTTT. It encodes CASSPGWNSNSNQPQHF.

The rearrangement joins TRBV11-3 to TRBJ2-5, with 13 bases aligning to TRBD2. Germline-derived CDR1 and CDR2 are SGHNT and YENEEA. The CDR3 sequence is 19 residues long. Trimming took 2 bases from V and 4 from J; bases not matched to a gene: 13. CDR3 DNA sequence: TGTGCCAGCAGCTTACATAACCTCGGACTAGCGGGAGCGGTAGAGACCCAGTACTTC. It is translated as CASSLHNLGLAGAVETQYF.

The chain carries TRBV27 and TRBJ2-1; 12 bases map to TRBD2. This CDR3 comprises 17 residues. After removal of 5 bases from V and 7 bases from J, the junction contained 12 bases not matched to a gene. Germline CDR1 reads MNHEY; CDR2 reads SMNVEV (reference sequence). The CDR3 protein is CASSPKILAGGRNEQFF. The CDR3 region has the DNA TGTGCCAGCAGTCCGAAGATTCTAGCGGGAGGGCGGAATGAGCAGTTCTTC.

This chain joins TRBV6-5 and TRBJ1-5; D possibly corresponds to TRBD1 (5 bases). Germline lookup yields CDR1 MNHEY and CDR2 SVGAGI. The CDR3 has 15 amino acids. Trimming removed 6 bases from V and 5 bases from J, with 17 bases in between. The CDR3 DNA sequence: TGTGCCAGCAGGGGCCGGGGCAGGGTGGATCAGCCCCAGCATTTT. Its translation is CASRGRGRVDQPQHF.

A single count supports this clone. The J gene is TRBJ1-1, the V gene TRBV5-6, with D perhaps matching TRBD1 (5 bases). The CDR3 has 14 residues. Germline V gene lookup returns CDR1 SGHDT and CDR2 YYEEEE. V shed 4 bases and J shed 3 bases, with 13 bases lying between them. The CDR3 bases are TGTGCCAGCAGCCCTCCCGGGGCCTACACTGAAGCTTTCTTT. Encoded protein: CASSPPGAYTEAFF.

The gene calls are TRBV2 and TRBJ1-1, with unresolved D. Germline-derived CDR1 and CDR2 are SNHLY and FYNNEI. Trimming stripped 6 bases from V and 1 base from J, with 6 bases between. The CDR3 sequence is 12 residues long. This CDR3 reads CASSNRNTEAFF. CDR3 coding DNA: TGTGCCAGCAGCAATAGGAACACTGAAGCTTTCTTT.

The rearrangement links TRBV27 to TRBJ2-3; D gene uncertain. The CDR3 covers 15 residues. The V gene lost 2 bases and the J gene lost 0 bases, with 9 bases spanning the gap. Per germline, CDR1 MNHEY and CDR2 SMNVEV (reference sequence). CDR3: CASSLTPESTDTQYF. For the CDR3, the DNA is TGTGCCAGCAGTTTAACTCCTGAGAGCACAGATACGCAGTATTTT.

This clone has only one observation. The rearrangement joins TRBV2 to TRBJ1-5; TRBD1 is a possible D gene (5 bases). The CDR3 runs 15 residues. The V and J ends lost 6 bases and 0 bases respectively, with 12 bases between them. The germline V gene has CDR1 SNHLY and CDR2 FYNNEI. CDR3 protein: CASRGTDYSNQPQHF. DNA of the CDR3: TGTGCCAGCAGGGGGACGGATTATAGCAATCAGCCCCAGCATTTT.

The chain recombines TRBV7-9 with TRBJ1-2; 10 nucleotides match TRBD1. The V segment lost 5 bases and the J segment 4 bases; nucleotides outside the gene matches: 16. The germline gives CDR1 SEHNR, CDR2 FQNEAQ (reference sequence). This CDR3 has 18 residues. The CDR3 nucleotides read TGTGCCAGCAGCAATCCGTCGACAGGGGGCCCGCCGATCTATGGCTACACCTTC. Translation: CASSNPSTGGPPIYGYTF.

The chain carries TRBV7-9 and TRBJ2-7, with TRBD1 matching 7 bases. Trimming removed 5 bases from V and 0 bases from J; junction bases left unmatched: 16. This CDR3 region has 18 residues. Looked up from germline, CDR1 is SEHNR and CDR2 is FQNEAQ (reference sequence). The CDR3 coding sequence is TGTGCCAGCAGCCGGTTGAGGGGGCAAGGGGCGAACTCCTACGAGCAGTACTTC. It yields the protein CASSRLRGQGANSYEQYF.

This chain links TRBV19 with TRBJ1-5, with D unclear. The V gene's germline CDR1 is LNHDA and CDR2 SQIVND (reference sequence). The CDR3 is made up of 14 amino acids. Trimming stripped 5 bases from V and 3 bases from J, with 11 bases between. The CDR3 spells CASSPGRSNQPQHF. The CDR3 DNA reads TGTGCCAGTAGTCCCGGACGGTCCAATCAGCCCCAGCATTTT.

V usage is TRBV7-2 and J usage is TRBJ2-1; 13 bases fit TRBD2. The J segment lost 6 bases and the V segment lost 2 bases, leaving 1 base of the junction unmatched. The CDR3 extends over 15 amino acids. The germline CDR1 and CDR2 sequences are SGHTA and FQGNSA. Written as DNA, the CDR3 is TGTGCCAGCAGCTTAACTAGCGGGAGGGCCAATGAGCAGTTCTTC. Amino acid sequence: CASSLTSGRANEQFF.

This clone was detected only once. The chain is built from TRBV28 and TRBJ2-7; the D is unclear. Trimming took 5 bases from V and 6 from J, leaving 14 bases between them. CDR1 and CDR2 (germline): MDHEN, SYDVKM. The CDR3 contains 13 residues. CDR3 nucleotides: TGTGCCAGCAGTCAGACGAAGTGGCGCGAGCAGTACTTC. Translation gives CASSQTKWREQYF.

The chain joins TRBV19 to TRBJ2-1, with TRBD2 matching 12 bases. Losses at the gene ends were 8 bases for V and 4 bases for J; bases not matched to a gene: 0. The CDR3 is made up of 13 amino acids. Germline-derived CDR1 and CDR2 are LNHDA and SQIVND (reference sequence). The CDR3 sequence is CASGTSGYNEQFF. The CDR3, as DNA: TGTGCCAGTGGGACTAGCGGGTACAATGAGCAGTTCTTC.

This chain uses TRBV6-6 with TRBJ1-3, with D tentatively TRBD1 (5 bases). In germline, CDR1 is MNHNY, CDR2 SVGAGI (reference sequence). V was clipped by 8 bases and J by 9 bases, with 23 bases between them. The CDR3 totals 15 residues. The CDR3 bases are TGTGCCAGCGGCAGGGCATCGGTAACAGAAGGCACCATATATTTT. This codes for CASGRASVTEGTIYF.

The chain joins TRBV5-6 to TRBJ1-2; TRBD1 is a possible D gene (6 bases). CDR1 SGHDT and CDR2 YYEEEE come from the germline V gene. V dropped 2 bases and J dropped 8 bases, with 22 bases sitting between them. This CDR3 comprises 16 residues. CDR3 protein: CASSFGQFATSRGYTF. CDR3 bases: TGTGCCAGCAGCTTCGGACAGTTTGCGACCTCACGGGGCTACACCTTC.

The chain employs TRBV2 and TRBJ2-1; weak D call: TRBD2 (7 bases). CDR1 is SNHLY and CDR2 is FYNNEI in the germline V gene. The ends were cut back, 3 bases at V and 14 bases at J, with 17 bases in the middle. The CDR3 has 13 amino acids. CDR3 nucleotides: TGTGCCAGCAGTGATGGGGGGGGCAGGGCGGAGTTCTTC. Protein: CASSDGGGRAEFF.

J is TRBJ1-2 and V is TRBV2, with D tentatively TRBD1 (6 bases). The CDR3 is 16 residues long. Germline lookup yields CDR1 SNHLY and CDR2 FYNNEI. Deletions cut 0 bases from V and 7 bases from J, with 18 bases between. CDR3 sequence: CASSEALIRTAFGYTF. DNA of the CDR3: TGTGCCAGCAGTGAAGCGCTAATAAGGACAGCCTTTGGCTACACCTTC.

V and J are TRBV5-5 and TRBJ2-1; TRBD2 matches 11 bases. Trimming at V came to 0 bases and at J to 9 bases, leaving 8 bases not matched to a gene. The CDR3 extends over 16 amino acids. Germline values: CDR1 SGHKS, CDR2 YYEKEE (reference sequence). The CDR3 is CASSLGGTSGYTEQFF. CDR3 DNA: TGTGCCAGCAGCTTGGGAGGGACTAGCGGATATACTGAGCAGTTCTTC.

The chain links TRBV6-5 to TRBJ1-2, with D unresolved. Germline V gene data show CDR1 as MNHEY and CDR2 as SVGAGI. Between the trimmed V and J ends, which lost 5 bases and 2 bases, there was a span of 3 bases. CDR3 length: 11 residues. CDR3 nucleotides: TGTGCCAGCAGTCGAAACTATGGCTACACCTTC. This codes for CASSRNYGYTF.